This TCR beta chain was profiled in a study of shared clonotypes between healthy human individuals. The germline V gene encodes CDR1 MNHNY and CDR2 SVGAGI (reference sequence). The CDR3 totals 15 residues. The V gene end was trimmed by 6 bases and the J gene end by 4 bases; junction bases not matched to a gene: 7. Study results and caveats: Sequencing of the sorted subsets was shown by rarefaction to be incomplete despite large depth. Blood was the only sampled material, and tissue repertoires likely differ. A limitation of the genetic and exposure-history diversity represented arose from few donors.

Donors were healthy HIV-negative adults without recently reported acute infections or vaccinations. The assay was immunoSEQ multiplex PCR, and TCRdb's table has in-frame clones only and misses some. The repertoire has 550,000 to 850,000 clones, around 77% of them found once; the top ten carry under 2%. Worth noting for this clone: What it recognizes is unknown. This sequence may be a read error, since a much larger clone differs from it by one base.

This chain uses TRBV6-6 with TRBJ2-1; 9 nucleotides line up with TRBD2. Material for sequencing was memory CD4+ T cells sorted from blood. Subset specified: CD45RA-negative fraction. The sequence was collected from a woman aged 25 to 39 in good health. CDR3 sequence (DNA): TGTGCCAGCAGCGAAAGCGGGAGGTCATACAATGAGCAGTTCTTC. Translating it yields CASSESGRSYNEQFF.